Listed here are 30 T cell receptor beta chains from one sample, sequenced in a study of CD8+ T cells in alopecia areata. As to treatment: oral pan-JAK inhibitor, 5-10 mg twice daily. Extraction and reverse transcription of RNA yielded cDNA as the sequencing template. Generated by immunoSEQ multiplex PCR, the TCRdb table keeps only in-frame clones and is missing some. The sample includes about 170,000 clones, about 54% of them seen just once. The sequencing used CD4+ T cells sorted from blood, collected at approximately week 55, from a patient treated with tofacitinib. These TCRs come from a human donor with alopecia areata.

The chain carries TRBV4-1 and TRBJ2-4; 7 positions match TRBD1. The germline CDR1 and CDR2 sequences are MGHRA and YSYEKL. With V trimmed by 4 bases and J by 8 bases, 8 bases remained unmatched. This CDR3 has 14 amino acids. The CDR3 DNA reads TGCGCCAGCAGCCGGGGACAGCTGGCAGACATTCAGTACTTC. This encodes CASSRGQLADIQYF.

The V call is TRBV4-1, the J call TRBJ2-7; TRBD1 aligns across 8 bases. Per the germline V gene, CDR1 is MGHRA and CDR2 is YSYEKL. V lost 0 bases and J lost 3; bases outside the gene matches: 7. The CDR3 consists of 16 residues. CDR3 residues: CASSQDRTGSVYEQYF. The CDR3 nucleotides are TGCGCCAGCAGCCAAGATCGGACAGGGTCGGTCTACGAGCAGTACTTC.

This clone was counted a single time. The rearrangement joins TRBV7-9 to TRBJ1-1, with D maybe TRBD1 (6 bases). With 7 bases removed from V and 1 base from J, the gap between germline ends came to 22 bases. CDR1 is SEHNR, CDR2 FQNEAQ, per germline (reference sequence). The CDR3 extends over 17 amino acids. The chain's CDR3 is CASKGVVGARGNTEAFF. The DNA for the CDR3 is TGTGCCAGCAAGGGCGTCGTGGGGGCAAGAGGGAACACTGAAGCTTTCTTT.

The genes are TRBV13 and TRBJ2-7; D gene ambiguous. The CDR3 runs 15 residues. V lost 5 bases to trimming and J lost 0 bases, with 14 bases between them. The V gene's germline CDR1 is PRHDT and CDR2 FYEKMQ (reference sequence). CDR3 in amino acids: CASSQRAGHSYEQYF. The CDR3 bases are TGTGCCAGCAGCCAAAGGGCAGGCCACTCCTACGAGCAGTACTTC.

CDR3 amino acids: CASSQGGGSYNEQFF. CDR3 nucleotide sequence: TGCGCCAGCAGCCAAGGTGGGGGGAGCTACAATGAGCAGTTCTTC. V is TRBV5-1 and J is TRBJ2-1; D might be TRBD2 (6 bases). Germline CDR1 is SGHRS and CDR2 is YFSETQ. This CDR3 is built from 15 residues. The V and J ends lost 4 bases and 3 bases respectively, with 14 bases between them. The entire variable domain, with the rest obtained from reference TRBV5-1 and TRBJ2-1, is as follows: KAGVTQTPRYLIKTRGQQVTLSCSPISGHRSVSWYQQTPGQGLQFLFEYFSETQRNKGNFPGRFSGRQFSNSRSEMNVSTLELGDSALYLCASSQGGGSYNEQFFGPGTRLTVL.

The chain employs TRBV27 and TRBJ1-1; 9 nucleotides align to TRBD1. V was clipped by 9 bases and J by 5 bases; unmatched bases: 7. Germline V gives CDR1 MNHEY, CDR2 SMNVEV (reference sequence). This CDR3 contains 13 residues. The CDR3 here is CASRDRAGTEAFF. In nucleotides, the CDR3 is TGTGCCAGTCGGGACAGGGCGGGAACTGAAGCTTTCTTT.

The CDR3 coding sequence is TGCGCCAGCAGCCCCCAGACTCCCGGGGAGACCCAGTACTTC. Its translation: CASSPQTPGETQYF. This chain connects TRBV4-1 to TRBJ2-5; D gene ambiguous. V lost 4 bases, J lost 5 bases, and 14 bases lay in between. Germline V gives CDR1 MGHRA, CDR2 YSYEKL. CDR3 length: 14 amino acids.

This clone was counted only a few times. The chain couples TRBV6-6 to TRBJ1-4, with 9 bases fitting TRBD1. V was pared by 4 bases and J by 5 bases, with 2 bases of the junction left unmatched. The CDR3 is 14 amino acids. Germline lookup yields CDR1 MNHNY and CDR2 SVGAGI (reference sequence). CDR3 DNA: TGTGCCAGCAGTTCGACAGGGGGAAATGAAAAACTGTTTTTT. As protein: CASSSTGGNEKLFF.

This clone has more than one count but fewer than ten. This chain uses TRBV29-1 with TRBJ1-4, with a tentative D call TRBD1 (5 bases). In germline, CDR1 is SQVTM, CDR2 ANQGSEA. The germline V and J ends were trimmed by 7 bases and 7 bases, with 19 bases remaining between them. The CDR3 loop spans 14 amino acids. CDR3 region: CSARDLLASEKLFF. CDR3 nucleotides: TGCAGCGCGCGGGACCTCCTAGCAAGTGAAAAACTGTTTTTT.

The V and J genes are TRBV29-1 and TRBJ1-3; 9 nucleotides line up with TRBD1. V shed 8 bases, J shed 6 bases, and the junction held 5 bases outside the gene matches. This CDR3 comprises 12 residues. From germline, CDR1 is SQVTM and CDR2 ANQGSEA. The CDR3 sequence: CSWTGEENTIYF. The CDR3 DNA is TGCAGCTGGACAGGGGAGGAAAACACCATATATTTT.

The genes are TRBV10-3 and TRBJ2-7, with D uncertain. The CDR3 contains 13 residues. Between the trimmed V and J ends, which lost 4 bases and 7 bases, there was a span of 14 bases. Per the germline V gene, CDR1 is ENHRY and CDR2 is SYGVKD. The CDR3 DNA sequence: TGTGCCATCAGTGTGGATCCCGCAGGAGAGCAGTACTTC. Protein sequence: CAISVDPAGEQYF.

The chain joins TRBV27 to TRBJ2-7; 8 bases map to TRBD1. The J segment lost 2 bases and the V segment lost 5 bases, leaving 5 bases of the junction unmatched. Germline CDR1 and CDR2: MNHEY and SMNVEV (reference sequence). The CDR3 spans 14 residues. In DNA, the CDR3 is TGTGCCAGCAGTCTCGGGACAGGCCCCTACGAGCAGTACTTC. Amino acid sequence: CASSLGTGPYEQYF.

There are a few counts of this clone. The rearrangement links TRBV29-1 to TRBJ1-4, with D unclear. This CDR3 region has 10 residues. Deletions cut 5 bases from V and 12 bases from J, with 10 bases between. Germline V gene lookup returns CDR1 SQVTM and CDR2 ANQGSEA. The CDR3 DNA is TGCAGCGTTCTTATTGGGGAACTGTTTTTT. This sequence encodes CSVLIGELFF.

This clone was seen only once. This chain joins TRBV19 and TRBJ1-6, with a tentative D call TRBD1 (5 bases). The germline V and J ends were trimmed by 6 bases and 6 bases, with 9 bases remaining between them. Germline-derived CDR1 and CDR2 are LNHDA and SQIVND (reference sequence). The CDR3 runs to 13 residues. CDR3 DNA sequence: TGTGCCAGTAGGGGGCAAGCTAATTCACCCCTCCACTTT. It encodes CASRGQANSPLHF.

The chain combines TRBV27 with TRBJ2-5; 7 nucleotides align to TRBD2. The germline CDR1 and CDR2 sequences are MNHEY and SMNVEV (reference sequence). The CDR3 has 14 residues. The V segment lost 1 base and the J segment 4 bases; nucleotides outside the gene matches: 3. DNA of the CDR3: TGTGCCAGCAGTTTATTCGGGGAGGGAGAGACCCAGTACTTC. Translated: CASSLFGEGETQYF.

This rearrangement joins TRBV23-1 to TRBJ2-2; 7 bases map to TRBD2. TRBV23-1 is classed as an ORF, of uncertain function. The CDR3 runs to 17 residues. V gave up 2 bases and J gave up 6 bases; unmatched junction bases: 12. The CDR3 protein is CASSQGRGREPAGELFF. Here the CDR3 DNA reads TGCGCCAGCAGTCAAGGAAGAGGGCGGGAGCCGGCCGGGGAGCTGTTTTTT.

The chain joins TRBV5-1 to TRBJ2-5; no reliable D call. The V end was cut by 0 bases, the J end by 2 bases, with 5 bases between. CDR3 length: 13 amino acids. Germline V lookup: CDR1 SGHRS, CDR2 YFSETQ. The CDR3 bases are TGCGCCAGCAGCTTGGAGATACAAGAGACCCAGTACTTC. It codes for CASSLEIQETQYF.

The chain is built from TRBV4-1 and TRBJ2-1; 9 positions match TRBD2. V lost 4 bases, J lost 8 bases, and 15 bases stayed unmatched. Germline V gives CDR1 MGHRA, CDR2 YSYEKL. This CDR3 contains 17 residues. The CDR3 bases are TGCGCCAGCAGCCGTCCGGGGCGCGGGGGGGCCACCGATGAGCAGTTCTTC. The encoded protein is CASSRPGRGGATDEQFF.

The chain employs TRBV4-2 and TRBJ2-5; 12 positions match TRBD2. The CDR3 is 16 residues long. Germline CDR1 is LGHNA and CDR2 is YNFKEQ. V lost 3 bases and J lost 2; bases outside the gene matches: 4. CDR3 coding DNA: TGTGCCAGCAGCCAGGAAGGACTAGCGGGACAAGAGACCCAGTACTTC. Amino acid sequence: CASSQEGLAGQETQYF.

This chain connects TRBV25-1 to TRBJ2-5; a possible D gene is TRBD2 (6 bases). With 6 bases removed from V and 7 bases from J, the gap between germline ends came to 18 bases. The germline CDR1 and CDR2 sequences are MGHDK and SYGVNS. The CDR3 is 14 amino acids. DNA of the CDR3: TGTGCCAGCAGCGGACAAACTGTGCGGGGGACCCAGTACTTC. Translation gives CASSGQTVRGTQYF.

The chain combines TRBV25-1 with TRBJ1-1, with 9 nucleotides matching TRBD1. The CDR3 loop spans 12 amino acids. Germline CDR1 and CDR2: MGHDK and SYGVNS. Trimming at V came to 4 bases and at J to 13 bases, leaving 7 bases not matched to a gene. CDR3 nucleotides: TGTGCCAGCAGTGTATCCGGGACAGGGCTTTTCTTT. Protein sequence: CASSVSGTGLFF.

The chain is built from TRBV15 and TRBJ1-4; possible D gene TRBD1, 6 bases. The germline V and J ends were trimmed by 4 bases and 5 bases, with 14 bases remaining between them. This CDR3 region has 15 residues. Germline V gene data show CDR1 as LNHNV and CDR2 as YYDKDF (reference sequence). The CDR3 bases are TGTGCCACCAGCAAAACGCAGGGGCTAAATGAAAAACTGTTTTTT. Translation gives CATSKTQGLNEKLFF.

This clone has more than one count but fewer than ten. The V gene is TRBV29-1, the J gene TRBJ1-1; unclear D gene. The germline gives CDR1 SQVTM, CDR2 ANQGSEA. V was cut by 7 bases and J by 3 bases, with 6 bases left in between. The CDR3 spans 10 residues. CDR3 coding DNA: TGCAGCGCCCTCGACACTGAAGCTTTCTTT. Its protein is CSALDTEAFF.

A few counts support this clone. The DNA for the CDR3 is TGTGCCAGCAGCCCCCCGGACGGCGGTGAGCAGTTCTTC. Translated: CASSPPDGGEQFF. The chain recombines TRBV7-2 with TRBJ2-1, with D hard to call. Trimming stripped 5 bases from V and 9 bases from J, with 14 bases between. This CDR3 is built from 13 residues. The germline CDR1 and CDR2 sequences are SGHTA and FQGNSA.

This chain uses TRBV9 with TRBJ1-6; no reliable D call. The CDR3 is 13 residues long. Trimming removed 0 bases from V and 9 bases from J, with 7 bases in between. Germline V gives CDR1 SGDLS, CDR2 YYNGEE. CDR3 loop: CASSVGATSPLHF. For the CDR3, the DNA is TGTGCCAGCAGCGTAGGGGCGACTTCACCCCTCCACTTT.

This CDR3 is CASSVGEGARNSPLHF. In nucleotides, the CDR3 is TGTGCCAGCAGCGTAGGAGAAGGGGCGCGTAATTCACCCCTCCACTTT. This chain uses TRBV9 with TRBJ1-6; maybe TRBD1 (5 bases). CDR1 is SGDLS, CDR2 YYNGEE, per germline. The CDR3 loop spans 16 amino acids. With 0 bases removed from V and 6 bases from J, the gap between germline ends came to 13 bases.

This chain uses TRBV4-1 with TRBJ1-5, with TRBD1 as a possible D gene (5 bases). V lost 1 base and J lost 3, with 7 bases in between. Looked up from germline, CDR1 is MGHRA and CDR2 is YSYEKL. The CDR3 contains 14 residues. CDR3 amino acids: CASSQGQNNQPQHF. The CDR3 region has the DNA TGCGCCAGCAGCCAAGGACAGAACAATCAGCCCCAGCATTTT.

This clone occurred a few times. The chain links TRBV29-1 to TRBJ2-7; maybe TRBD1 (5 bases). Trimming pared 6 bases from V and 0 bases from J, leaving 12 bases between. Per germline, CDR1 SQVTM and CDR2 ANQGSEA. The CDR3 length is 13 residues. The CDR3 loop reads CSVKQGISYEQYF. The CDR3 DNA reads as TGCAGCGTAAAGCAGGGAATCTCCTACGAGCAGTACTTC.

The gene calls are TRBV2 and TRBJ2-1; no definite D call. Germline CDR1 reads SNHLY; CDR2 reads FYNNEI. The V end was cut by 0 bases, the J end by 3 bases, with 9 bases between. There are 15 residues in the CDR3. The CDR3 here is CASSEAEPYYNEQFF. The CDR3 DNA reads TGTGCCAGCAGTGAAGCGGAGCCATACTACAATGAGCAGTTCTTC.

The V call is TRBV20-1, the J call TRBJ2-7; no clear D gene. V was clipped by 6 bases and J by 5 bases, with 8 bases between them. This CDR3 has 10 amino acids. CDR1 and CDR2 (germline): DFQATT, SNEGSKA (reference sequence). CDR3 residues: CSAPLHEQYF. The CDR3 region has the DNA TGCAGTGCCCCCCTACACGAGCAGTACTTC.